This T cell receptor beta chain stems from a study of blood T cells in healthy people across ages. V shed 4 bases and J shed 3 bases, with 14 bases lying between them. CDR3 size: 14 residues. Per the germline V gene, CDR1 is SQVTM and CDR2 is ANQGSEA. A second about 7 to 11 cycle PCR used barcoded and J-beta primers. TCRdb reprocessed the 5' RACE reads via MiXCR and lists one record per CDR3 protein. The profile shows 1,100,000 or so distinct CDR3 sequences, around 45% of them singletons. The authors drew 8.5 to 10 milliliters of peripheral blood from each donor. This sequence originates from a woman aged 60 to 75 in good health. The rearrangement links TRBV29-1 to TRBJ2-3; D is perhaps TRBD1 (5 bases). The source material was blood. CDR3 in amino acids: CSVATRDFTDTQYF. The CDR3 DNA reads TGCAGCGTTGCTACCAGGGATTTTACAGATACGCAGTATTTT.